The TCR beta chain under discussion was sequenced for a study of shared clonotypes between healthy human individuals. Looking at the study overall: For every donor, three CD4 naive, three CD4 memory, two CD8 naive and one CD8 memory plates were used.

V was cut by 4 bases and J by 5 bases, with 12 bases left in between. The CDR3 covers 14 residues. Germline lookup yields CDR1 LNHDA and CDR2 SQIVND (reference sequence). CD8 cells classed as naive were CD45RO-negative and positively selected for CCR7, excluding terminally differentiated effector memory CD45RA+ cells. Samples underwent the assay at deep level. Each subset's genomic DNA was split evenly across several immunoSEQ plates. As originally analysed: Filtering differed since immunoSEQ provided only junctions, with no quality scores. Assay: immunoSEQ multiplex PCR; the TCRdb copy retains only in-frame clones and omits some. The D gene and trimming were derived from the DNA, and the V and J assignments and clone size from that table. There are about 2.1 million clones in the sample; about 94% occur only once, and about 1.6% lies in the top ten.

The source of this sequence is a young man in good health. Some clones in this sample may be carry-over from other donors' samples. The sample taken for sequencing was naive CD8+ T cells from PBMCs. The V and J genes are TRBV19 and TRBJ1-5, with D possibly TRBD1 on 5 matching bases. CDR3 in amino acids: CASSTRRGDQPQHF. CDR3 DNA sequence: TGTGCCAGTAGTACTCGACGGGGGGATCAGCCCCAGCATTTT.